This TCR beta chain derives from a study of CD8 T cells in ankylosing spondylitis listed by TCRdb under 2017. Study-level background: The study set out to find disease-linked TCR variants by profiling T cell receptor beta repertoires in ankylosing spondylitis patients and healthy donors. Peripheral blood was sampled, and synovial fluid was also collected from ankylosing spondylitis patients. The full study cohort was made up of about 25 ankylosing spondylitis patients and 108 healthy donors. Beyond this particular receptor, the publication reports: The disease-linked clones showed a CD8+ phenotype and occurred at relatively low frequencies in peripheral blood. The disease-linked clones were reported as significantly enriched in matched synovial fluid samples from ankylosing spondylitis patients. Blood from ankylosing spondylitis patients appeared to be characterized by a TCR beta motif composed of about eight highly homologous amino acid variants. Some motif variants were previously reported in synovial fluid and blood of reactive arthritis patients, suggesting common disease-initiation mechanisms.

TCRdb records Illumina HiSeq 2500 as the sequencer. Quantitative 5'-RACE with molecular barcodes was used to prepare TCR beta libraries. As for the original processing: Disease-linked TCR variants were identified with a new computational method built on a probabilistic model of VDJ rearrangement. TCRdb trimmed the raw reads at Q25, called clones with MiXCR and kept productive beta chains. Every distinct CDR3 protein forms one entry, paired with its most common genes and DNA. The V and J calls were not made by the authors but by TCRdb's processing. The sample table contains roughly 260,000 distinct CDR3 sequences; only one count was recorded for around 20% of them. The ten largest clones capture roughly 8% of the sample. There are 14 amino acids in the CDR3, from cysteine to phenylalanine inclusive. The kept DNA is CDR3 alone, 42 bases in frame from the first base. For CDR1 and CDR2, the germline V gene lists MNHEY and SVGEGT. The V end loses 2 bases and the J end loses 1 base, and a stretch of 6 bases separates them.

A remark on this clonotype: No antigen is known for it. No base-level quality is on record; no much larger clone is a single base apart.

Sequencing was carried out using blood, either unsorted or a sorted T cell fraction (not recorded which). This TCR was sampled from a male donor with ankylosing spondylitis or in good health (not recorded which). Recombination joined TRBV6-2 or TRBV6-3 with TRBJ1-5; the D gene lacks a confident call. The CDR3 protein sequence reads: CASSYLNSNQPQHF. The sequenced DNA: TGTGCCAGCAGTTACCTGAACAGCAATCAGCCCCAGCATTTT.